Sequencing of this T cell receptor beta chain was carried out in a study of T cell responses to AZD1222 COVID-19 vaccine. For the study at large: Second-dose intervals near 4 or 12 weeks were combined.

Comment on this clone: Antigen unknown.

TCRdb's table, derived via immunoSEQ multiplex PCR, lists solely in-frame clones and lacks some. The sample carries 100,000 to 120,000 clones, about 88% recorded once. CDR1 is LGHDT and CDR2 is YNNKEL in the germline V gene (reference sequence). Trimming pared 1 base from V and 6 bases from J, leaving 12 bases between. The CDR3 is 14 amino acids. Study-level points and caveats: Samples come after the peak T cell response, not at day 14. Spike-specific TCR breadth and depth both grew after two AZD1222 doses. Only six or seven AZD1222 recipients tested seropositive at baseline.

The genes are TRBV3-1 (or the pseudogene TRBV3-2) and TRBJ1-2; the D gene is possibly TRBD1 (5 bases). Sample: peripheral blood, taken on day 0 of AZD1222 vaccination. This receptor was obtained from an adult in good health. The CDR3 sequence: CASSQGPRADGYTF. The CDR3 coding sequence is TGTGCCAGCAGCCAAGGACCCAGGGCGGATGGCTACACCTTC.